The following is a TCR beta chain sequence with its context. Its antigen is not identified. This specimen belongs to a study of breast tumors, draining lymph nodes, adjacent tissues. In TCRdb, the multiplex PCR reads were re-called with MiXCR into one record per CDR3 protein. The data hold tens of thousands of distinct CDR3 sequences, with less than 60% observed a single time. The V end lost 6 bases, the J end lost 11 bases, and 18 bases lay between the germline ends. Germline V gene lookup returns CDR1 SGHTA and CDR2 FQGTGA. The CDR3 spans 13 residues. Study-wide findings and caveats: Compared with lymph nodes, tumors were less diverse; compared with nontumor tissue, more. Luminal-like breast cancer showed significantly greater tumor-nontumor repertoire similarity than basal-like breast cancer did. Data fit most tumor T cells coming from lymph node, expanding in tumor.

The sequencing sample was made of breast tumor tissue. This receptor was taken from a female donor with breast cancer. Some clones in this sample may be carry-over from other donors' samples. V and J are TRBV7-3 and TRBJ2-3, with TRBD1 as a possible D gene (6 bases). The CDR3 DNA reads TGTGCCAGCAGTTCGGACAGCTACAATGAGCAGTATTTT. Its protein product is CASSSDSYNEQYF.